The clone carrying this T cell receptor (beta chain) was seen once. These data are taken from a study of blood T cell repertoires in COVID-19. This CDR3 region has 12 residues. Trimming pared 2 bases from V and 5 bases from J, leaving 6 bases between. Germline assignment: CDR1 GTSNPN and CDR2 SVGIG (reference sequence). Original methodology: Using reference gene primer amplification, nucleated cell counts were estimated. Sequenced by immunoSEQ multiplex PCR; TCRdb stores in-frame clones only, minus some. V, J and clone size were drawn from that table, and D and trimming were deduced from the DNA. The data contain over 200,000 clones, 80% to 90% of them singletons. Exposed enrollees had met someone with a PCR-confirmed or clinician-diagnosed COVID-19 case at some point within the 2 weeks before study entry.

The rearrangement links TRBV30 to TRBJ2-2; D gene unclear. This sequence originates from a young woman who had been exposed to COVID-19. The sample consisted of PBMCs or T cells enriched from blood (not recorded which). CDR3 region: CAWSPRTGELFF. The CDR3 bases are TGTGCCTGGAGTCCCCGGACCGGGGAGCTGTTTTTT. Filled out from reference TRBV30 and TRBJ2-2, the complete variable domain reads SQTIHQWPATLVQPVGSPLSLECTVEGTSNPNLYWYRQAAGRGLQLLFYSVGIGQISSEVPQNLSASRPQDRQFILSSKKLLLSDSGFYLCAWSPRTGELFFGEGSRLTVL.